This T cell receptor beta chain is from a study of blood T cells in healthy people across ages. Study-level results: The fall in TCR beta diversity per million T cells was roughly linear with age.

Every sample had a minimum of 6 million PBMCs isolated. Concerning this clonotype: The antigen is not known.

The authors ran a second PCR of about 6 to 11 cycles using a sample-barcoded 5' primer and a J-beta primer mix. A template-switch adaptor with 12 random nucleotides tagged each cDNA molecule. TCRdb reprocessed the 5' RACE reads via MiXCR and lists one record per CDR3 protein. The top ten hold 20% to 25% of the sample, which has about 970,000 distinct CDR3 sequences, 45% to 60% seen once. Trimming removed 8 bases at V and 8 bases at J, with 22 bases between. This CDR3 spans 15 amino acids. Germline CDR1 is MNHNY and CDR2 is SVGAGI (reference sequence). The chain carries TRBV6-6 and TRBJ1-5; D is undetermined. Material: blood. The sequence was collected from a woman in her sixties in good health. The chain's CDR3 is CASGPPGSVGKPQHF. CDR3 DNA sequence: TGTGCCAGCGGTCCCCCGGGTTCGGTCGGGAAGCCCCAGCATTTT.